These 7 T cell receptor beta chains came from one sample sequenced in a study of tumor and adjacent non-tumor tissue in lung cancer. No cell sorting was done before RNA was extracted from the tissue. The library came from three nested PCR rounds adapted from ARM-PCR protocols. TCRdb re-analysed the multiplex PCR reads in MiXCR, keeping a single row per CDR3 protein. The sample has around 70,000 distinct CDR3 sequences, almost 60% seen once. The sample taken for sequencing was lung tumor tissue. The receptors here all came from a man aged 50 to 60 with non-small cell lung cancer.

The sample holds many counts of this clonotype. The V and J genes are TRBV10-3 and TRBJ2-5, with TRBD2 identical over 7 bases. The CDR3 length is 16 residues. V gave up 1 base and J gave up 3 bases; unmatched junction bases: 8. CDR1 is ENHRY, CDR2 SYGVKD, per germline. CDR3 sequence (DNA): TGTGCCATCAGTGAGTGGTCGGGAGGATCAAAAGAGACCCAGTACTTC. This translates into CAISEWSGGSKETQYF.

This clonotype was counted ten times or more. This sequence joins TRBV6-1 and TRBJ2-1; 7 bases agree with TRBD2. Germline CDR1 reads MNHNS; CDR2 reads SASEGT. The CDR3 consists of 13 residues. J was trimmed by 9 bases and V by 1 base; bases with no gene match: 3. Here the CDR3 DNA reads TGTGCCAGCAGTGAAGGTTGGACTAGTGAGCAGTTCTTC. Translation: CASSEGWTSEQFF.

This chain joins TRBV28 and TRBJ2-7; no clear D. This CDR3 comprises 11 residues. Germline-derived CDR1 and CDR2 are MDHEN and SYDVKM. The V gene lost 10 bases and the J gene lost 3 bases, with 10 bases spanning the gap. The CDR3 region has the DNA TGTGCCAACACTACGGGCTACGAGCAGTACTTC. The encoded protein is CANTTGYEQYF.

For this clonotype: A much bigger clone sits one base away, suggesting this may be a read error. The chain is built from TRBV29-1 and TRBJ2-3; tentative D call: TRBD1 (6 bases). V gave up 7 bases and J gave up 11 bases, with 16 bases separating them. The CDR3 sequence is 11 residues long. Germline V lookup: CDR1 SQVTM, CDR2 ANQGSEA. The CDR3 loop is CSDQGFNRQYF. Written as DNA, the CDR3 is TGCAGCGATCAGGGGTTCAATAGGCAGTATTTT.

This clonotype came up a few times. A much larger clone sits a single nucleotide away, making a read error possible. The chain has TRBV6-6 and TRBJ2-5; D unresolved. V was shortened by 5 bases and J by 5 bases, with 9 bases between the two germline ends. The CDR3 is 12 amino acids. Germline V CDR1 and CDR2: MNHNY, SVGAGI (reference sequence). Here the CDR3 DNA reads TGTGCCAGCAGTGACCTAAGGGAGACCCAGTACTTC. Its translation is CASSDLRETQYF.

This chain joins TRBV4-1 and TRBJ1-1, with 8 bases lining up with TRBD1. The CDR3 sequence is 15 residues long. Trimming cost V 2 bases and J 7 bases; bases outside gene matches: 9. Germline V CDR1 and CDR2: MGHRA, YSYEKL. The CDR3 here is CASSQLPGTGLEAFF. For the CDR3, the DNA is TGCGCCAGCAGCCAACTCCCAGGGACAGGCCTTGAAGCTTTCTTT.

Comment on this clonotype: Here the CDR3 omits its conserved ending phenylalanine or tryptophan, so a read error is the likely source. The CDR3 nucleotides read TGCAGTGCTAGATCCAGCGGGAACGCTCAGTTCCTC. It encodes CSARSSGNAQFL. V and J are TRBV20-1 and TRBJ2-1, with TRBD2 identical over 7 bases. The germline V gene has CDR1 DFQATT and CDR2 SNEGSKA (reference sequence). The CDR3 length is 12 residues. V gave up 2 bases and J gave up 13 bases; unmatched junction bases: 8.